This T cell receptor (beta chain) originates from a study of neurological immune-mediated disorders. In TCRdb, the 5' RACE reads were re-called with MiXCR into one record per CDR3 protein. The data hold 25,000 to 35,000 distinct CDR3 sequences, with approximately 1.4% observed a single time. This CDR3 region has 16 residues. Germline V gene lookup returns CDR1 SGHAT and CDR2 FQNNGV. After removal of 5 bases from V and 4 bases from J, the junction contained 10 bases not matched to a gene. This clonotype was seen at least ten times. As yet, its antigen is unknown. Study-level findings and limits: Healthy controls had more TCR clonal expansion than multiple sclerosis, which showed the least, whereas HTLV-1-associated myelopathy showed the most.

The chain couples TRBV11-2 to TRBJ2-3, with TRBD2 identical over 9 bases. Specimen: PBMCs. This sequence was found in a woman aged 25 to 39 with multiple sclerosis. The CDR3, as DNA: TGTGCCAGCAGCCTGGGGCTGCGGGGGGGCCCAGATACGCAGTATTTT. Amino acids: CASSLGLRGGPDTQYF.